This T cell receptor (beta chain) was recorded in a study of regulatory T cells in long-lasting Graves disease. The CDR3 loop spans 14 amino acids. Between the trimmed V and J ends, which lost 6 bases and 4 bases, there was a span of 13 bases. Germline V lookup: CDR1 SNHLY, CDR2 FYNNEI. Sample time point: persistent/refractory GD, antithyroid drugs over 5 years with positive TRAb. Scientists built the TCR library using RNA that was extracted from PBMCs. Diagnosing Graves' disease relied on the American Thyroid Association guidelines. Patients came through an endocrinology department, and that department was in Xi'an, China. Study-level points and caveats: Whereas about a thousand public clonotypes were shared by new patients, persistent patients shared more, at some 2,900. Those with persistent Graves' had less TCR diversity than newly diagnosed patients.

In regard to this clonotype: Its antigen is unidentified.

Arm-PCR of CDR3 regions with iRepertoire HTBI primers generated TCR beta libraries. TCRdb fed the multiplex PCR reads into MiXCR, producing one record per CDR3 protein. The table shows 600,000 to 800,000 distinct CDR3 sequences, with around 32% occurring only once. The sample here was peripheral blood mononuclear cells (PBMCs), taken when the disease was refractory, from a patient treated with antithyroid drugs. The source is a female donor with Graves disease. The chain carries TRBV2 and TRBJ1-5, with D hard to call. The CDR3 nucleotides are TGTGCCAGCAGAGAGAACAGCATTAATCAGCCCCAGCATTTT. It translates to CASRENSINQPQHF.